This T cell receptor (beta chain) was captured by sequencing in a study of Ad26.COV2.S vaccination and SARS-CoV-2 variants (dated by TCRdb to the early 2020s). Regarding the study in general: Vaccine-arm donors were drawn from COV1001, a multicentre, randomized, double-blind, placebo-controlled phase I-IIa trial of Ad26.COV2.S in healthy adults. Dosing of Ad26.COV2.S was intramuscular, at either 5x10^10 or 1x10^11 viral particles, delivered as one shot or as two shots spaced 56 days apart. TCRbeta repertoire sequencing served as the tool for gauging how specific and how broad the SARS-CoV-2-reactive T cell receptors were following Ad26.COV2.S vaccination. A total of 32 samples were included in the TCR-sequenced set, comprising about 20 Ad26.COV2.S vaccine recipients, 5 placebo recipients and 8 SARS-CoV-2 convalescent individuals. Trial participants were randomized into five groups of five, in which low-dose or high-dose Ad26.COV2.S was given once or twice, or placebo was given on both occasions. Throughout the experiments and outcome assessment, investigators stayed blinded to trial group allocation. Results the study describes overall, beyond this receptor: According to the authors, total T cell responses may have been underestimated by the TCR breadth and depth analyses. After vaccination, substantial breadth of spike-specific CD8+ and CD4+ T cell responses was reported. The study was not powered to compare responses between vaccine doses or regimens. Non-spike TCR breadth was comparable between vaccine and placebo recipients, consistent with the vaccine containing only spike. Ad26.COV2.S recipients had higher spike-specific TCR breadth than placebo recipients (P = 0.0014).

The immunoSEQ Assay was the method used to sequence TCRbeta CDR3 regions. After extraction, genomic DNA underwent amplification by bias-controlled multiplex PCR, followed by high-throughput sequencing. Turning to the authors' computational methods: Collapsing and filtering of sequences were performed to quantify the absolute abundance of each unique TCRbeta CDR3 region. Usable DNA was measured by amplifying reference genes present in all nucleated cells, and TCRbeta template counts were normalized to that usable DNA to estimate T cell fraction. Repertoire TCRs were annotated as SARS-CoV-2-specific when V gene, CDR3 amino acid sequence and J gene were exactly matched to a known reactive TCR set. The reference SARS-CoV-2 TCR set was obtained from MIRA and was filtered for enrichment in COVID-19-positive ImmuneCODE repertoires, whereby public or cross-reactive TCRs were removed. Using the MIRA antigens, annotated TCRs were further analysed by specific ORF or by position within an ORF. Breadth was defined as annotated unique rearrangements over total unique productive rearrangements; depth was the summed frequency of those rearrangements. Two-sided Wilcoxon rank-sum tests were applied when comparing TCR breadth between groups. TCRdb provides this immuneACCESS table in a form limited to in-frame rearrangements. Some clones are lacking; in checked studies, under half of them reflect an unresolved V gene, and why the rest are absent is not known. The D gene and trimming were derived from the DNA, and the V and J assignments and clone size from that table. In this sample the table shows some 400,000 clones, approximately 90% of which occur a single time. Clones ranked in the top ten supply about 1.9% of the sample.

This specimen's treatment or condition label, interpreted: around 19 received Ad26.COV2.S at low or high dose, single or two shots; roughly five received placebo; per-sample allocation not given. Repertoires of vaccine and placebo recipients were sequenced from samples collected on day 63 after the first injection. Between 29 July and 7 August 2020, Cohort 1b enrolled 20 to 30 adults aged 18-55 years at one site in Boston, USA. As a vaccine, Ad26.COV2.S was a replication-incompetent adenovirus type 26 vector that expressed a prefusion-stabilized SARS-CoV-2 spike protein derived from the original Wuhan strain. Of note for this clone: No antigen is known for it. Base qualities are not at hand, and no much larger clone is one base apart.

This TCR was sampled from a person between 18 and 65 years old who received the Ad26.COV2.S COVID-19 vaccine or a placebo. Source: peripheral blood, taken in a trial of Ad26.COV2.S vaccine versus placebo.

This receptor has the CDR3 CASKEVGETQYF. The nucleotides read TGTGCCAGCAAGGAAGTTGGAGAGACCCAGTACTTC. Rearrangement joined TRBV5-4 to TRBJ2-5; the D gene remains uncertain. CDR1 and CDR2 were assigned from the germline V gene (reference sequence) as SGHNT and YYREEE. V and J lose 6 bases and 4 bases, and a span of 10 bases separates them. The CDR3 starts with the cysteine, ends with the phenylalanine, and has 12 residues. Just the 36-base CDR3 DNA is kept, in frame starting at base 1.